A selection of T cell receptor beta chains follows, all from one sample in a study of blood T cells in healthy people across ages. TCRdb recomputed calls from the 5' RACE reads with MiXCR, one row per CDR3 protein. Of about 1.8 million distinct CDR3 sequences in the sample, about 50% are singletons; the top ten hold more than 2%. The sample taken for sequencing was blood. Every receptor here comes from a middle-aged woman in good health. The CDR3 runs from the conserved cysteine through the conserved F or W. The order of the fields is D gene, V gene, J gene, CDR3 protein. A D gene is named only where the DNA matches it firmly.

d_gene: NA; v_gene: TRBV2; j_gene: TRBJ1-1; CDR3aa: CATSAGGPTEAFF
d_gene: NA; v_gene: TRBV20-1; j_gene: TRBJ2-5; CDR3aa: CSARKGQRETQYF
d_gene: NA; v_gene: TRBV20-1; j_gene: TRBJ2-7; CDR3aa: CSARWTSVYEQYF
d_gene: NA; v_gene: TRBV6-5; j_gene: TRBJ1-6; CDR3aa: CASSLRRGEPHSPLHF
d_gene: TRBD2; v_gene: TRBV7-9; j_gene: TRBJ2-1; CDR3aa: CASSLGTSGGNGQFF
d_gene: TRBD2; v_gene: TRBV12-3/TRBV12-4; j_gene: TRBJ2-3; CDR3aa: CASSLARGVADTQYF
d_gene: TRBD2; v_gene: TRBV20-1; j_gene: TRBJ2-3; CDR3aa: CSAGGTSGLGDTQYF
d_gene: TRBD2; v_gene: TRBV29-1; j_gene: TRBJ2-7; CDR3aa: CSVSRLAGVGSYEQYF
d_gene: TRBD1; v_gene: TRBV6-2/TRBV6-3; j_gene: TRBJ2-1; CDR3aa: CASSSYSGDRANNEQFF
d_gene: NA; v_gene: TRBV5-1; j_gene: TRBJ1-2; CDR3aa: CASYPGTTYGYTF
d_gene: NA; v_gene: TRBV28; j_gene: TRBJ2-5; CDR3aa: CASSLRGGTVKTQYF
d_gene: TRBD2; v_gene: TRBV6-2/TRBV6-3; j_gene: TRBJ2-3; CDR3aa: CASSSGLAGFSTDTQYF
d_gene: NA; v_gene: TRBV21-1; j_gene: TRBJ1-4; CDR3aa: CASNQQGAGEKLFF
d_gene: NA; v_gene: TRBV7-2; j_gene: TRBJ2-7; CDR3aa: CASSFRGESYEQYF
d_gene: TRBD2; v_gene: TRBV4-2; j_gene: TRBJ2-5; CDR3aa: CASSQASTSGGETQYF
d_gene: NA; v_gene: TRBV4-3; j_gene: TRBJ2-4; CDR3aa: CASSQGVGKGSVFDIQYF
d_gene: NA; v_gene: TRBV28; j_gene: TRBJ2-7; CDR3aa: CASSQTNSVYEQYF
d_gene: NA; v_gene: TRBV7-2; j_gene: TRBJ2-1; CDR3aa: CASSLDGGGSREQFF
d_gene: NA; v_gene: TRBV7-9; j_gene: TRBJ1-2; CDR3aa: CASSASDGNYGYTF
d_gene: TRBD1; v_gene: TRBV20-1; j_gene: TRBJ2-7; CDR3aa: CSASPTGGYERYF
d_gene: NA; v_gene: TRBV27; j_gene: TRBJ1-5; CDR3aa: CASRWDQPQHF
d_gene: NA; v_gene: TRBV7-9; j_gene: TRBJ2-1; CDR3aa: CAIGEVGGDEQFF
d_gene: TRBD1; v_gene: TRBV12-3/TRBV12-4; j_gene: NA; CDR3aa: CASSRDRLSPEQYF
d_gene: NA; v_gene: TRBV7-9; j_gene: TRBJ2-3; CDR3aa: CASGATPRGRTPDTQYF
d_gene: NA; v_gene: TRBV6-5; j_gene: TRBJ2-3; CDR3aa: CASLQSHGVTDTQYF